This T cell receptor (beta chain) was captured in a study of CXCR3-negative and CXCR3-positive naive CD8 T cells. The CDR3 contains 13 residues. The germline V gene encodes CDR1 SEHNR and CDR2 FQNEAQ (reference sequence). Every individual CD8+ T cell subset underwent sorting in triplicate at approximately 280,000 cells apiece. The study's findings and limits: Both naive subsets, CXCR3-negative and CXCR3-positive, displayed similar TRBV-TRBJ usage, unlike memory cells. When CXCR3-positive naive cells were set against CXCR3-negative naive cells, the former had more hydrophobic TRB CDR3s.

With UMI labels, 5' RACE was used to prepare the TRB cDNA libraries. TCRdb re-called the 5' RACE reads; one entry per CDR3 protein, DNA not given. Its listing shows fewer than 95,000 distinct CDR3 sequences. A remark on this clonotype: Its antigen is undetermined.

Sequencing used naive CXCR3- CD8+ T cells from blood. The subset is: CD45RO-CCR7+CD27+CD95- naive CD8+ T cells lacking CXCR3 (TNR3-). This TCR came from a human donor in good health. Some clones in this sample may be carry-over from other donors' samples. This chain links TRBV7-9 with TRBJ1-1; the TCRdb D gene call, TRBD1, has no DNA to confirm it. The CDR3 here is CASRKDSYTEAFF.